The 12 T cell receptor beta chains below all came from one sample that was sequenced in a study of CD8+ T cells in alopecia areata. Treatment here: oral pan-JAK inhibitor, 5-10 mg twice daily. RNA extraction and reverse transcription yielded cDNA as sequencing template. Using immunoSEQ multiplex PCR, the repertoire was profiled, and TCRdb retains in-frame clones only, with some absent. The sample has 150,000 to 200,000 clones; about 60% are singletons. Sequenced material: CD8+ T cells sorted from blood, taken at week 24, from a patient treated with tofacitinib. Source of these receptors: a human donor with alopecia areata.

The chain combines TRBV18 with TRBJ2-4, with unresolved D. V lost 1 base, J lost 1 base, and 8 bases lay in between. The CDR3 loop spans 15 amino acids. The germline gives CDR1 KGHSH, CDR2 LQKENI. The CDR3 region is CASSPQFPAKNIQYF. CDR3 bases: TGTGCCAGCTCACCACAATTCCCGGCCAAAAACATTCAGTACTTC.

This sequence joins TRBV6-5 and TRBJ2-7; D not certain. Per germline, CDR1 MNHEY and CDR2 SVGAGI. V was cut by 0 bases and J by 6 bases, with 9 bases left in between. This CDR3 contains 13 residues. The CDR3, as DNA: TGTGCCAGCAGTTACTCGGTCTGGGGCGAGCAGTACTTC. It encodes CASSYSVWGEQYF.

The chain links TRBV29-1 to TRBJ1-1, with D unclear. V lost 1 base and J 3 bases, leaving 9 bases between the germline ends. Germline assignment: CDR1 SQVTM and CDR2 ANQGSEA. The CDR3 runs to 13 residues. The CDR3 region is CSVEGGRDTEAFF. DNA for the CDR3: TGCAGCGTTGAAGGCGGGAGGGACACTGAAGCTTTCTTT.

V and J are TRBV19 and TRBJ2-1; 8 nucleotides match TRBD1. CDR3 length: 15 residues. V gave up 2 bases and J gave up 8 bases; unmatched junction bases: 8. Germline loops: CDR1 LNHDA, CDR2 SQIVND (reference sequence). In DNA, the CDR3 is TGTGCCAGTAGTATACGGCGACCAGGGGGCCATGAGCAGTTCTTC. Protein: CASSIRRPGGHEQFF.

This clone was counted only a few times. The J gene is TRBJ1-1, the V gene TRBV6-5; D is possibly TRBD1 (5 bases). V lost 5 bases and J lost 4, with 8 bases in between. Germline V gene lookup returns CDR1 MNHEY and CDR2 SVGAGI. This CDR3 comprises 12 residues. As DNA, the CDR3 is TGTGCCAGCAGTGCAGGGTTCACTGAAGCTTTCTTT. Encoded protein: CASSAGFTEAFF.

Written as DNA, the CDR3 is TGTGCCAGCAGCCCGTCTAGAACTTACGAGCAGTACTTC. It yields the protein CASSPSRTYEQYF. The chain recombines TRBV7-9 with TRBJ2-7; D remains unclear. This CDR3 has 13 residues. Looked up from germline, CDR1 is SEHNR and CDR2 is FQNEAQ (reference sequence). The V end was cut by 5 bases, the J end by 4 bases, with 12 bases between. The variable domain in full, with the rest retrieved from reference TRBV7-9 and TRBJ2-7, is DTGVSQNPRHKITKRGQNVTFRCDPISEHNRLYWYRQTLGQGPEFLTYFQNEAQLEKSRLLSDRFSAERPKGSFSTLEIQRTEQGDSAMYLCASSPSRTYEQYFGPGTRLTVT.

The chain couples TRBV19 to TRBJ2-7, with TRBD2 as a possible D gene (5 bases). The length of the CDR3 is 17 residues. V dropped 3 bases and J dropped 3 bases, with 21 bases sitting between them. Per germline, CDR1 LNHDA and CDR2 SQIVND (reference sequence). CDR3 in amino acids: CASSIRGLSTVGYEQYF. CDR3 bases: TGTGCCAGTAGTATTAGAGGACTTTCGACGGTGGGCTACGAGCAGTACTTC.

The chain combines TRBV29-1 with TRBJ1-1; 8 nucleotides align to TRBD1. The trim removed 4 bases at V and 10 bases at J, leaving 5 bases unmatched. CDR3 length equals 11 residues. Germline V CDR1 and CDR2: SQVTM, ANQGSEA. CDR3 residues: CSVGGQGGAFF. The CDR3 coding sequence is TGCAGCGTTGGTGGACAGGGTGGAGCTTTCTTT.

This clone was counted only a few times. The CDR3 loop is CASSPTGQRIGTQYF. The CDR3 nucleotides read TGTGCCAGCAGCCCGACGGGTCAAAGAATTGGGACCCAGTACTTC. This rearrangement joins TRBV14 to TRBJ2-5, with D uncertain. The germline V gene encodes CDR1 SGHDN and CDR2 FVKESK. The V gene lost 4 bases and the J gene lost 7 bases, with 19 bases spanning the gap. This CDR3 has 15 amino acids.

In this sample, this clone turned up a few times. In DNA form, the CDR3 reads TGTGCCACCCTTGAGGATACGCAGTATTTT. It yields the protein CATLEDTQYF. The chain has TRBV28 and TRBJ2-3; D remains ambiguous. CDR3 size: 10 residues. Trimming removed 10 bases from V and 6 bases from J, with 8 bases in between. CDR1 MDHEN and CDR2 SYDVKM come from the germline V gene.

The chain employs TRBV11-3 and TRBJ2-2; D possibly uses TRBD1 or TRBD2 (5 bases each). The length of the CDR3 is 15 residues. Per the germline V gene, CDR1 is SGHNT and CDR2 is YENEEA. Deletions cut 3 bases from V and 4 bases from J, with 12 bases between. CDR3 region: CASSFTRGGTGELFF. The CDR3 DNA sequence: TGTGCCAGCAGCTTTACTAGGGGTGGCACCGGGGAGCTGTTTTTT.

The rearrangement links TRBV7-6 to TRBJ2-3, with 11 bases aligning to TRBD2. The trim removed 6 bases at V and 5 bases at J, leaving 10 bases unmatched. Per germline, CDR1 SGHVS and CDR2 FNYEAQ. The CDR3 sequence is 16 residues long. CDR3 in amino acids: CASSPTSGGPLDTQYF. The CDR3 DNA is TGTGCCAGCAGTCCTACTAGCGGGGGTCCATTAGATACGCAGTATTTT.